A single sample is the source of the 15 T cell receptor beta chains below, sequenced in a study of T cells in Graves' hyperthyroidism and ophthalmopathy. RNA transcripts provided the source from which TCR beta CDR3 regions were amplified. First-round RT-PCR targeting the TCR CDR3 was performed with the HTBI primer set. MiXCR, run by TCRdb on the multiplex PCR reads, gives a single entry per CDR3 protein. The sample holds approximately 250,000 distinct CDR3 sequences, around 25% seen once. Material: blood. Receptors originate from a woman between 35 and 50 years old with Graves' ophthalmopathy.

This clonotype came up many times. This rearrangement joins TRBV19 to TRBJ2-1, with 7 bases fitting TRBD2. Germline-derived CDR1 and CDR2 are LNHDA and SQIVND (reference sequence). This CDR3 spans 16 amino acids. The V and J ends lost 5 bases and 2 bases, in that order; junction bases with no gene match: 9. The CDR3 coding sequence is TGTGCCAGTAGTCTCGGTGGTGGACTAGCCTACAATGAGCAGTTCTTC. Its translation: CASSLGGGLAYNEQFF.

This clonotype was picked up many times. V gene TRBV11-2 combines with J gene TRBJ2-2, with D perhaps TRBD2 (6 bases). V was cut by 5 bases and J by 4 bases, with 17 bases left in between. Germline loops: CDR1 SGHAT, CDR2 FQNNGV. CDR3 length: 16 residues. The CDR3 DNA sequence: TGTGCCAGCAGCCAGTTCCTGACGGAGGGCACCGGGGAGCTGTTTTTT. It is translated as CASSQFLTEGTGELFF. The whole variable domain, remainder taken from reference TRBV11-2 and TRBJ2-2, is EAGVAQSPRYKIIEKRQSVAFWCNPISGHATLYWYQQILGQGPKLLIQFQNNGVVDDSQLPKDRFSAERLKGVDSTLKIQPAKLEDSAVYLCASSQFLTEGTGELFFGEGSRLTVL.

The table lists this clonotype with many counts. The V call is TRBV20-1, the J call TRBJ2-5; D is perhaps TRBD2 (6 bases). V dropped 7 bases and J dropped 5 bases, with 11 bases sitting between them. The CDR3 extends over 11 amino acids. Germline V gene data show CDR1 as DFQATT and CDR2 as SNEGSKA (reference sequence). Here the CDR3 DNA reads TGCAGTGGGGGAGCGGGTGAGACCCAGTACTTC. It specifies CSGGAGETQYF.

A remark on this clonotype: At one boundary the junction diverges from the germline segment, which might be a read error. J is TRBJ2-7 and V is TRBV28; no clear D gene. Germline CDR1 MDHEN, CDR2 SYDVKM. The length of the CDR3 is 15 residues. The CDR3 loop is CASSPSDVRTYEQSF. The CDR3 DNA sequence: TGTGCCAGCAGCCCCTCTGACGTGAGAACCTACGAGCAGTCCTTC.

This clonotype has ten or more counts. The V call is TRBV11-2, the J call TRBJ2-7, with 12 bases matching TRBD2. This CDR3 is built from 16 residues. Germline values: CDR1 SGHAT, CDR2 FQNNGV. V shed 0 bases and J 5 bases; nucleotides not matched to a gene: 5. The CDR3 spells CASSLEASGRANEQYF. For the CDR3, the DNA is TGTGCCAGCAGCTTAGAGGCTAGCGGGAGGGCGAACGAGCAGTACTTC. The complete variable domain, with remaining parts taken from reference TRBV11-2 and TRBJ2-7, reads EAGVAQSPRYKIIEKRQSVAFWCNPISGHATLYWYQQILGQGPKLLIQFQNNGVVDDSQLPKDRFSAERLKGVDSTLKIQPAKLEDSAVYLCASSLEASGRANEQYFGPGTRLTVT.

The table lists this clonotype with many counts. One end of the junction is discordant with germline, which a read error may explain. The genes are TRBV7-7 and TRBJ2-5, with D possibly matching TRBD1 (5 bases). This CDR3 is 14 amino acids long. Germline assignment: CDR1 SSHAT and CDR2 FNYEAQ (reference sequence). The CDR3 DNA reads TGTGCTAGCAGCTTAGCAGGGATGGGGGAGACCCAGTACTTC. Translation gives CASSLAGMGETQYF.

The chain recombines TRBV28 with TRBJ1-6; D gene unclear. V was pared by 9 bases and J by 10 bases, with 13 bases between. Germline V lookup: CDR1 MDHEN, CDR2 SYDVKM. This CDR3 has 12 residues. CDR3 sequence reads: CASTVRTSPLHF. For the CDR3, the DNA is TGTGCCAGTACAGTCCGGACCTCACCCCTCCACTTT.

In this sample, this clonotype turned up many times. DNA for the CDR3: TGTGCCAGCAGCCGGACAGGCCACAATCAGCCCCAGCATTTT. Protein sequence: CASSRTGHNQPQHF. V gene TRBV6-7 combines with J gene TRBJ1-5; 7 nucleotides align to TRBD1. TRBV6-7 is recorded as an ORF, its role being uncertain. After removal of 6 bases from V and 3 bases from J, the junction contained 5 bases not matched to a gene. The CDR3 runs 14 residues.

This clonotype was found many times. The V gene is TRBV12-3 or TRBV12-4, the J gene TRBJ2-7; a possible D gene is TRBD2 (5 bases). V dropped 6 bases and J dropped 0 bases, with 18 bases sitting between them. This CDR3 contains 16 residues. CDR3: CASSKESSAGSYEQYF. The CDR3 region has the DNA TGTGCCAGCAGCAAAGAGAGCTCGGCGGGCTCCTACGAGCAGTACTTC.

This clonotype was detected many times. This sequence joins TRBV2 and TRBJ2-4, with TRBD1 identical over 10 bases. This CDR3 comprises 13 residues. The V gene end was trimmed by 10 bases and the J gene end by 8 bases; junction bases not matched to a gene: 8. Germline V lookup: CDR1 SNHLY, CDR2 FYNNEI. DNA of the CDR3: TGTGCCACGATGACAGGGGGCGCGGACATTCAGTACTTC. It specifies CATMTGGADIQYF.

This clonotype was found many times. The J gene is TRBJ1-1, the V gene TRBV2, with a tentative D call TRBD1 (5 bases). The germline CDR1 and CDR2 sequences are SNHLY and FYNNEI. V lost 5 bases and J lost 1, with 8 bases in between. The CDR3 sequence is 13 residues long. The CDR3 loop is CASSSDRNTEAFF. The DNA for the CDR3 is TGTGCCAGCAGTTCAGACAGGAACACTGAAGCTTTCTTT.

The V and J genes are TRBV29-1 and TRBJ2-1; maybe TRBD1 (6 bases). The V gene's germline CDR1 is SQVTM and CDR2 ANQGSEA. The germline V and J ends were trimmed by 3 bases and 0 bases, with 12 bases remaining between them. The CDR3 sequence is 15 residues long. The CDR3 loop reads CSVDWGHSSYNEQFF. The CDR3 DNA sequence: TGCAGCGTTGATTGGGGACATAGCTCCTACAATGAGCAGTTCTTC.

This clonotype showed up many times. The rearrangement joins TRBV30 to TRBJ2-7; perhaps D is TRBD1 or TRBD2 (5 bases each). Germline lookup yields CDR1 GTSNPN and CDR2 SVGIG (reference sequence). V was cut by 6 bases and J by 3 bases, with 18 bases left in between. The CDR3 is 14 residues long. The CDR3 is CACGRDGGIYEQYF. DNA for the CDR3: TGTGCCTGCGGCCGGGACGGAGGAATCTACGAGCAGTACTTC.

Many counts were recorded for this clonotype. This chain links TRBV27 with TRBJ1-2; no reliable D call. Germline-derived CDR1 and CDR2 are MNHEY and SMNVEV (reference sequence). The CDR3 runs 13 residues. The V end lost 0 bases, the J end lost 6 bases, and 8 bases lay between the germline ends. In DNA form, the CDR3 reads TGTGCCAGCAGTTTATCAGCGAGGGATGGCTACACCTTC. It is translated as CASSLSARDGYTF.

This clonotype appeared once. The rearrangement links TRBV20-1 to TRBJ2-7; D not resolved. V shed 4 bases and J shed 1 base, with 8 bases lying between them. This CDR3 region has 12 residues. Germline assignment: CDR1 DFQATT and CDR2 SNEGSKA (reference sequence). CDR3 amino acids: CSAIGRSYEQYF. CDR3 DNA: TGCAGTGCTATCGGTCGTTCCTACGAGCAGTACTTC.